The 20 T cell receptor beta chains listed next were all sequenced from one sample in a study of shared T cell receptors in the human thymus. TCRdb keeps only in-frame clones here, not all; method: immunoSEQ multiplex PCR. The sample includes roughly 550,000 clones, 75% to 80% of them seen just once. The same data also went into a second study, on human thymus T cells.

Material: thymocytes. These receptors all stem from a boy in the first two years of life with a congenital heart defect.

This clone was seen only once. CDR3 sequence reads: CASSPRTGDTGELFF. Here the CDR3 DNA reads TGTGCCAGCAGTCCAAGGACAGGGGACACCGGGGAGCTGTTTTTT. V usage is TRBV28 and J usage is TRBJ2-2; 9 bases align to TRBD1. This CDR3 comprises 15 residues. Germline CDR1 is MDHEN and CDR2 is SYDVKM. V was pared by 5 bases and J by 3 bases, with 4 bases of the junction left unmatched. Looking up the rest from reference TRBV28 and TRBJ2-2 gives the full variable domain: DVKVTQSSRYLVKRTGEKVFLECVQDMDHENMFWYRQDPGLGLRLIYFSYDVKMKEKGDIPEGYSVSREKKERFSLILESASTNQTSMYLCASSPRTGDTGELFFGEGSRLTVL.

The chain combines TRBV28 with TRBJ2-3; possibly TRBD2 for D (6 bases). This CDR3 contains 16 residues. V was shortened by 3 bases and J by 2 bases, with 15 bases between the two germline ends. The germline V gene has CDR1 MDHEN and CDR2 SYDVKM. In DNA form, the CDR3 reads TGTGCCAGCAGTTTTGGCGGGCGGGATGTCACAGATACGCAGTATTTT. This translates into CASSFGGRDVTDTQYF.

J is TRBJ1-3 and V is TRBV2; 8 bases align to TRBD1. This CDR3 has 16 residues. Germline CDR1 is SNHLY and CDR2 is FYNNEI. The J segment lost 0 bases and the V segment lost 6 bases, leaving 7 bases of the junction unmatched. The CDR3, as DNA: TGTGCCAGCAGCCGGGACAGGTCGTTCTCTGGAAACACCATATATTTT. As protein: CASSRDRSFSGNTIYF.

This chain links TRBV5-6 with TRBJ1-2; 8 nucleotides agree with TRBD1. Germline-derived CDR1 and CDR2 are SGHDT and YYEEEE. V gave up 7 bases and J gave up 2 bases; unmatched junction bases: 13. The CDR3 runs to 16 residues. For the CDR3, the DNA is TGTGCCAGCTGGATTCTCAGGGACAGGCCCAACTATGGCTACACCTTC. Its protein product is CASWILRDRPNYGYTF.

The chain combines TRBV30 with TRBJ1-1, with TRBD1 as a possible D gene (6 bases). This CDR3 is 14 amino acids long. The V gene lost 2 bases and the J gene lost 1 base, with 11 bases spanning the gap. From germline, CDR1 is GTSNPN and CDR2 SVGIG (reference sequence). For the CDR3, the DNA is TGTGCCTGGAGTAACCAGACAGGGAACACTGAAGCTTTCTTT. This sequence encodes CAWSNQTGNTEAFF.

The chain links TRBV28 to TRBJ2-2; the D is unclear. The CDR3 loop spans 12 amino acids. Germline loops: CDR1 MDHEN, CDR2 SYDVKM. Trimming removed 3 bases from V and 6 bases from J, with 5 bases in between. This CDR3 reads CASSFIAGELFF. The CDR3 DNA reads TGTGCCAGCAGTTTCATAGCCGGGGAGCTGTTTTTT.

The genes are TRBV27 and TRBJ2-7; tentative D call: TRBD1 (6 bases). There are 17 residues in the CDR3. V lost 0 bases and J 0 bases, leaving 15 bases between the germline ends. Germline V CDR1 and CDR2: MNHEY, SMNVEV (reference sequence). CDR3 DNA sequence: TGTGCCAGCAGTTTATCGAGCCGTCAGGGGAGCTCCTACGAGCAGTACTTC. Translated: CASSLSSRQGSSYEQYF.

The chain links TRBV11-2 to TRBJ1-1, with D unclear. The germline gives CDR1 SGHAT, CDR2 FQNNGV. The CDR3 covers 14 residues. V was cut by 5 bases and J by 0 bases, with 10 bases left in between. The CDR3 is CASSPTRVNTEAFF. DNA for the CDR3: TGTGCCAGCAGCCCAACGAGGGTGAACACTGAAGCTTTCTTT. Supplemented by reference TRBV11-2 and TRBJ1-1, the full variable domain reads EAGVAQSPRYKIIEKRQSVAFWCNPISGHATLYWYQQILGQGPKLLIQFQNNGVVDDSQLPKDRFSAERLKGVDSTLKIQPAKLEDSAVYLCASSPTRVNTEAFFGQGTRLTVV.

The CDR3 region has the DNA TGTGCCAGCAGCCTCGGACAGGGGCTGGGAAACACCATATATTTT. Its protein is CASSLGQGLGNTIYF. V is TRBV5-6 and J is TRBJ1-3, with 9 positions matching TRBD1. Germline CDR1 is SGHDT and CDR2 is YYEEEE. After removal of 4 bases from V and 4 bases from J, the junction contained 6 bases not matched to a gene. The CDR3 totals 15 residues.

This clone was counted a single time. The CDR3 protein is CASSIVRQGIETQYF. The CDR3 DNA is TGTGCCAGTAGTATCGTGAGACAGGGAATCGAGACCCAGTACTTC. V usage is TRBV19 and J usage is TRBJ2-5; TRBD1 matches 7 bases. CDR3 length: 15 amino acids. Germline V lookup: CDR1 LNHDA, CDR2 SQIVND (reference sequence). V was clipped by 3 bases and J by 5 bases; unmatched bases: 9.

CDR3 sequence (DNA): TGTGCCAGCAGCCCTCGACTAGCGGGGCGAACATACGAGCAGTACTTC. Amino acid sequence: CASSPRLAGRTYEQYF. V is TRBV11-2 and J is TRBJ2-7; 11 nucleotides match TRBD2. The V segment lost 5 bases and the J segment 4 bases; nucleotides outside the gene matches: 10. Germline CDR1 reads SGHAT; CDR2 reads FQNNGV. The CDR3 contains 16 residues.

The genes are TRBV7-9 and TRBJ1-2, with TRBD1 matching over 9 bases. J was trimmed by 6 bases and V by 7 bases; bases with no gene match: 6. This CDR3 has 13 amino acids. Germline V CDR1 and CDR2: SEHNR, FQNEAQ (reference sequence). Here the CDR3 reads CASNEQGADGYTF. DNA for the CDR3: TGTGCCAGCAACGAACAGGGGGCGGATGGCTACACCTTC. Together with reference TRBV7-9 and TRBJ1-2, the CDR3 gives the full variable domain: DTGVSQNPRHKITKRGQNVTFRCDPISEHNRLYWYRQTLGQGPEFLTYFQNEAQLEKSRLLSDRFSAERPKGSFSTLEIQRTEQGDSAMYLCASNEQGADGYTFGSGTRLTVV.

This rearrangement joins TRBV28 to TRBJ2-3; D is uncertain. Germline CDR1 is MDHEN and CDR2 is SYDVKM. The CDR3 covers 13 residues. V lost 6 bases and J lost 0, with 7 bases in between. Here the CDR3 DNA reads TGTGCCAGCAGCCCCCCTAGCACAGATACGCAGTATTTT. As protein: CASSPPSTDTQYF.

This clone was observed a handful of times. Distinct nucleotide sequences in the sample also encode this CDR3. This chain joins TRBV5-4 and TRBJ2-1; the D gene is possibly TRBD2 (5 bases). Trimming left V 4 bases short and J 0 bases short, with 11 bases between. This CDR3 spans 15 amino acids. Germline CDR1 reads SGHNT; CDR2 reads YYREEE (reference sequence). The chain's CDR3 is CASSTSGSSYNEQFF. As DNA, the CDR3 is TGTGCCAGCAGCACGAGCGGTAGCTCCTACAATGAGCAGTTCTTC.

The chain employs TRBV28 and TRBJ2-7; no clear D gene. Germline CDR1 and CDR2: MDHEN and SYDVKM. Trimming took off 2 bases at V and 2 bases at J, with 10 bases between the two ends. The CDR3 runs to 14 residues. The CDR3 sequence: CASSLRQATYEQYF. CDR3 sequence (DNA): TGTGCCAGCAGTTTAAGGCAGGCCACCTACGAGCAGTACTTC.

DNA of the CDR3: TGCGCCAGCAGTCGATCCGGGACAGGGGTCGTCTTCTCTGAAGCTTTCTTT. Amino acids: CASSRSGTGVVFSEAFF. V and J are TRBV23-1 and TRBJ1-1; 10 nucleotides agree with TRBD1. TRBV23-1 is given ORF status, its function remaining uncertain. The CDR3 consists of 17 residues. After removal of 4 bases from V and 6 bases from J, the junction contained 14 bases not matched to a gene.

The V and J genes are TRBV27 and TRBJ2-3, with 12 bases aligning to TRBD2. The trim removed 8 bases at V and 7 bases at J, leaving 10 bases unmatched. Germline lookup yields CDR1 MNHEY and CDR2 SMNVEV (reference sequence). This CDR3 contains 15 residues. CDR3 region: CASGHATSGSNTQYF. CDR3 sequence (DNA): TGTGCCAGCGGGCATGCGACTAGCGGGAGTAATACGCAGTATTTT.

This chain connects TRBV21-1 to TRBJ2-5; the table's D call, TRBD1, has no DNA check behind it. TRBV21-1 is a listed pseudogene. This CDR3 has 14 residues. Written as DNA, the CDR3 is TGTGCCAGCAGCAGAACAGGGTTCCAAGAGACCCAGTACTTC. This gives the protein CASSRTGFQETQYF.

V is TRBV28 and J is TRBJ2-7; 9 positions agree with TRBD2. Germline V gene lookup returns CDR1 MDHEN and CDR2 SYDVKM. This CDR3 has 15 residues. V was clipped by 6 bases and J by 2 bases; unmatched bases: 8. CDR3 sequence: CASRAALAGTYEQYF. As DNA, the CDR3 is TGTGCCAGCAGGGCGGCCCTAGCGGGAACCTACGAGCAGTACTTC.

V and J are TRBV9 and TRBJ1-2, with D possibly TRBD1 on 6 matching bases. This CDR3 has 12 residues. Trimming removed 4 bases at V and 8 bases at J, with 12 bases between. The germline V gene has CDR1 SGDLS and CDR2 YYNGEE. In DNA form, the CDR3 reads TGTGCCAGCAGCCCCAGGGGTAGAGGCTACACCTTC. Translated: CASSPRGRGYTF.